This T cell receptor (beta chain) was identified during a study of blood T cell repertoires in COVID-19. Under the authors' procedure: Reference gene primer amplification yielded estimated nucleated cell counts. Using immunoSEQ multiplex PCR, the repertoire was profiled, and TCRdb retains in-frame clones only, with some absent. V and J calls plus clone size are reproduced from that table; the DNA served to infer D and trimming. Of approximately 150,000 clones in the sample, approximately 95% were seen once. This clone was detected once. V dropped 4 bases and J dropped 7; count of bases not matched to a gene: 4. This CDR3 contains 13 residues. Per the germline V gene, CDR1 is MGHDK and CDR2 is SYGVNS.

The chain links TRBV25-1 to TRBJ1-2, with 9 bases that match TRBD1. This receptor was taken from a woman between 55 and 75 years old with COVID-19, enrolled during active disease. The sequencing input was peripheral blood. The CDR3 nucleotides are TGTGCCAGCAGTGCCCGGGACAGGGCTGGCTACACCTTC. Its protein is CASSARDRAGYTF.